This TCR beta chain was identified in a study of T cell responses to AZD1222 COVID-19 vaccine. Study as a whole: Second-dose timings of about 4 or about 12 weeks were pooled. Study results and caveats: Breadth and depth of Spike-specific TCRs rose after two AZD1222 doses. The study identified only five to seven AZD1222 recipients as seropositive at baseline. Donors were largely white British and mainly female; clonal diversity was possibly underestimated.

Comments on this clone: Its antigen is unidentified.

The protocol was immunoSEQ multiplex PCR, while the TCRdb copy is restricted to in-frame clones and leaves out a portion. The table lists 95,000 to 100,000 clones, approximately 90% of them singletons, with roughly 13% in the top ten. This TCR was sampled from an adult in good health. Specimen: peripheral blood, collected on day 0 of AZD1222 vaccination.

CDR3 protein: CASSVFAGNTEAFF. The CDR3 DNA is TGTGCCAGCAGCGTGTTCGCCGGGAACACTGAAGCTTTCTTT. The chain combines TRBV7-9 with TRBJ1-1; D not resolved. Germline V gene sequence: CDR1 SEHNR, CDR2 FQNEAQ (reference sequence). This CDR3 has 14 residues. Deletions cut 5 bases from V and 1 base from J, with 11 bases between. Based on the CDR3 plus reference TRBV7-9 and TRBJ1-1, the full variable domain is DTGVSQNPRHKITKRGQNVTFRCDPISEHNRLYWYRQTLGQGPEFLTYFQNEAQLEKSRLLSDRFSAERPKGSFSTLEIQRTEQGDSAMYLCASSVFAGNTEAFFGQGTRLTVV.